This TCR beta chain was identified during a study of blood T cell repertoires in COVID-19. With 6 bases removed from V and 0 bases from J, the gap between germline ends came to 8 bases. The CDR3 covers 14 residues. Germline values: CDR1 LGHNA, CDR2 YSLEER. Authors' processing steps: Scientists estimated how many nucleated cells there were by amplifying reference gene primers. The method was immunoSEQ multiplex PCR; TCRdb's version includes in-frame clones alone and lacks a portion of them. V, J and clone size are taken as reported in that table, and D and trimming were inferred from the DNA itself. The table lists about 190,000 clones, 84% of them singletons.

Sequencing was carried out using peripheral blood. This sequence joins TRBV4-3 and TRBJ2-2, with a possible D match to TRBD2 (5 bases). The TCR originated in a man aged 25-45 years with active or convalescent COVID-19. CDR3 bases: TGCGCCAGCAGTGAACTAGCGAACACCGGGGAGCTGTTTTTT. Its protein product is CASSELANTGELFF.